This TCR beta chain originates from a study of blood T cells in healthy people across ages. Turning to the study itself: Researchers report that template switching captured about one barcoded beta molecule per two T cells.

As concerns this clonotype: Its target is not known.

The study's findings and limits: Samples with more naive T cells showed higher observed beta diversity. Significant beta diversity loss was already apparent by age roughly 38, declining roughly linearly.

A J-beta primer mix and a sample-barcoded 5' primer were used in a second PCR of roughly 6 to 11 cycles. TCRdb recomputed calls from the 5' RACE reads with MiXCR, one row per CDR3 protein. The table lists about 510,000 distinct CDR3 sequences, about 25% of them singletons. Germline loops: CDR1 MNHNS, CDR2 SASEGT. V lost 7 bases, J lost 5 bases, and 17 bases lay in between. The CDR3 is 14 amino acids. This sample was shared with a second study, whose subject was T cells of mothers and their children.

The specimen sequenced was blood. This rearrangement joins TRBV6-1 to TRBJ2-5; no clear D gene. The clonotype comes from a boy aged 2 to 10 in good health. DNA of the CDR3: TGTGCCAGCAAGTCCACCCCTCTGACGGAGACCCAGTACTTC. It encodes CASKSTPLTETQYF.